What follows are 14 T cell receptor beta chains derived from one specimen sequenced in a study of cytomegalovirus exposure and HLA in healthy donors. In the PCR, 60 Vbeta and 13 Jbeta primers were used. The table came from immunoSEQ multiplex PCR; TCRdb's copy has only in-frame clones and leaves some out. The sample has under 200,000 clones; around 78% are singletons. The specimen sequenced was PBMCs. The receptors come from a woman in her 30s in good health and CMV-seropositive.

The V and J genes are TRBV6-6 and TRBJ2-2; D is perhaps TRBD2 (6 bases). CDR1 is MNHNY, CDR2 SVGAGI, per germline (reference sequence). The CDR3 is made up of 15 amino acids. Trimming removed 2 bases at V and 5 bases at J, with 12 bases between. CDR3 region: CASSYLPGVTGELFF. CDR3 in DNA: TGTGCCAGCAGTTACCTCCCGGGAGTTACCGGGGAGCTGTTTTTT.

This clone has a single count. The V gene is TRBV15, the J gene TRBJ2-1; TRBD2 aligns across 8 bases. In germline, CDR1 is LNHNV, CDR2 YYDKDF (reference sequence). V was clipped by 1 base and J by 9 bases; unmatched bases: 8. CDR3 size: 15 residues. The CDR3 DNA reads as TGTGCCACCAGCAGAGGGCCAGCGGGGGTTAGTGAGCAGTTCTTC. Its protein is CATSRGPAGVSEQFF.

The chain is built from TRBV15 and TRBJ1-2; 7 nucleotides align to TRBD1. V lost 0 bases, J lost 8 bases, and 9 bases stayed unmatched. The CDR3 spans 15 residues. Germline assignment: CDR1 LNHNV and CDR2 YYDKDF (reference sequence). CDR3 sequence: CATSRDARQGEGYTF. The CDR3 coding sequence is TGTGCCACCAGCAGAGATGCCCGACAGGGTGAAGGCTACACCTTC.

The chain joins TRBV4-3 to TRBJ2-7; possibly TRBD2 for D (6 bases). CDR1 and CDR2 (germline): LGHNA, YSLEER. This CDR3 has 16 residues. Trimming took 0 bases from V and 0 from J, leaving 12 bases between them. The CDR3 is CASSQEEGSSSYEQYF. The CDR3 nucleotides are TGCGCCAGCAGCCAAGAGGAGGGTTCGAGCTCCTACGAGCAGTACTTC.

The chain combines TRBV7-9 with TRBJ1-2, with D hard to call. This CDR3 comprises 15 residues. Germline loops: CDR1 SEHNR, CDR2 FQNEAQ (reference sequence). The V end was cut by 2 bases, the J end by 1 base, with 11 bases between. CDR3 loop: CASSLFRRVNYGYTF. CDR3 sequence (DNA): TGTGCCAGCAGCTTATTTCGCCGCGTTAACTATGGCTACACCTTC.

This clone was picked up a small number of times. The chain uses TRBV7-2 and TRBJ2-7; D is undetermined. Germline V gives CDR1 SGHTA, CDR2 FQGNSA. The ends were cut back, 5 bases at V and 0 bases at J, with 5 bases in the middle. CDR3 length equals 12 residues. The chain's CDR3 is CASSPPSYEQYF. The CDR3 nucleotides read TGTGCCAGCAGCCCTCCCTCCTACGAGCAGTACTTC.

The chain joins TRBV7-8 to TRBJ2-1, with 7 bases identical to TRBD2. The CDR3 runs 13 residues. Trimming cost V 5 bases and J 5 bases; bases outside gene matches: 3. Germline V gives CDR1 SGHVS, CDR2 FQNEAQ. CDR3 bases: TGTGCCAGCAGCACTAGCGCCAACAATGAGCAGTTCTTC. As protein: CASSTSANNEQFF.

The CDR3 loop reads CASSQGPDRGADEQFF. CDR3 nucleotides: TGCGCCAGCAGTCAAGGTCCGGACAGGGGTGCGGATGAGCAGTTCTTC. V gene TRBV23-1 combines with J gene TRBJ2-1; TRBD1 matches at 9 bases. TRBV23-1 is sorted into the ORF group, with uncertain function. With 2 bases clipped from V and 8 bases from J, the junction kept 10 bases outside the gene matches. The CDR3 contains 16 residues.

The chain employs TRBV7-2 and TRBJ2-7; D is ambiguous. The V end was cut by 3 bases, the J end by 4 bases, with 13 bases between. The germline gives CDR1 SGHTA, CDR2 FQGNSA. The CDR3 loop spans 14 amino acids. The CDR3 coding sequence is TGTGCCAGCAGCTTGATTTTTAGTCATTACGAGCAGTACTTC. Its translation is CASSLIFSHYEQYF. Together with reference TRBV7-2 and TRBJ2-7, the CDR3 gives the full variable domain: GAGVSQSPSNKVTEKGKDVELRCDPISGHTALYWYRQSLGQGLEFLIYFQGNSAPDKSGLPSDRFSAERTGGSVSTLTIQRTQQEDSAVYLCASSLIFSHYEQYFGPGTRLTVT.

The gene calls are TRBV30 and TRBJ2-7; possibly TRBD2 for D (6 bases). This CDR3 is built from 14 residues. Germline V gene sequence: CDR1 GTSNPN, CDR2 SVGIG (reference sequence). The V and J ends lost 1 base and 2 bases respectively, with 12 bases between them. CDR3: CAWSGGVEAYEQYF. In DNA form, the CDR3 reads TGTGCCTGGAGTGGGGGGGTGGAAGCCTACGAGCAGTACTTC.

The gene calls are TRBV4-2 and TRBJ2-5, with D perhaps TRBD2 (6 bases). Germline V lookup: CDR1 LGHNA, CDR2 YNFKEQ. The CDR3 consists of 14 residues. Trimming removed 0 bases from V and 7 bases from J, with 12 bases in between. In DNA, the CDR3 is TGTGCCAGCAGCCAAGAGAGGGTGGGGGGGACCCAGTACTTC. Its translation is CASSQERVGGTQYF.

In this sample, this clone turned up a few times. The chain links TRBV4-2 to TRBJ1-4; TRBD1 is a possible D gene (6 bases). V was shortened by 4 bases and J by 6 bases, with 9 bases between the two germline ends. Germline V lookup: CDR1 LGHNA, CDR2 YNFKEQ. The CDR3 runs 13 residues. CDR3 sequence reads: CASSPPGDEKLFF. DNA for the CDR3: TGTGCCAGCAGCCCCCCAGGGGATGAAAAACTGTTTTTT.

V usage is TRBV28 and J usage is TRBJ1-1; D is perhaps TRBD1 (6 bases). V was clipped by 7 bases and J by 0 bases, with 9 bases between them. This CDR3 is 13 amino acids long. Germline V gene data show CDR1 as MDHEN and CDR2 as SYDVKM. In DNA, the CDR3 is TGTGCCAGCATAGACAGGATGAACACTGAAGCTTTCTTT. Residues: CASIDRMNTEAFF.

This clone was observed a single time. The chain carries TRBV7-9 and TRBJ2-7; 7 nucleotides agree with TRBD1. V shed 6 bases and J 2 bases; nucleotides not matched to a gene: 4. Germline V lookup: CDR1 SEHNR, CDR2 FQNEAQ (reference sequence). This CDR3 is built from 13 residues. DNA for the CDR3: TGTGCCAGCAGGTCTCAGGGGGCCTACGAGCAGTACTTC. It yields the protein CASRSQGAYEQYF.